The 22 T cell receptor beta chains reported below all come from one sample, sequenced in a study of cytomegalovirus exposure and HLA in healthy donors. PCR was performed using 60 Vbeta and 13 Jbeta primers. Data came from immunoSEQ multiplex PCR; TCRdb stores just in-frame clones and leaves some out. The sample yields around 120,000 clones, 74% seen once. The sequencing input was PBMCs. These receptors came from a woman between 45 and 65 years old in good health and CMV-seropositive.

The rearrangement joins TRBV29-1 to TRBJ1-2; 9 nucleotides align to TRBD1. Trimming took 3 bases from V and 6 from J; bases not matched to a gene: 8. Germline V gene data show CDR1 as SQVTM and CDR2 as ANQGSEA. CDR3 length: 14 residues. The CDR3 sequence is CSVDPDRGPDGYTF. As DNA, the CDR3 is TGCAGCGTTGATCCGGACAGGGGACCGGATGGCTACACCTTC.

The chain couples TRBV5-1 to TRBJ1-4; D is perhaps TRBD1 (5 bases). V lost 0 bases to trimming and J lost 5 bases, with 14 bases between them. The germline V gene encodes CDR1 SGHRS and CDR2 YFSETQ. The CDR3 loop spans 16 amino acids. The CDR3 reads CASSLGGTGDNEKLFF. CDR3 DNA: TGCGCCAGCAGCTTGGGGGGTACAGGAGACAATGAAAAACTGTTTTTT.

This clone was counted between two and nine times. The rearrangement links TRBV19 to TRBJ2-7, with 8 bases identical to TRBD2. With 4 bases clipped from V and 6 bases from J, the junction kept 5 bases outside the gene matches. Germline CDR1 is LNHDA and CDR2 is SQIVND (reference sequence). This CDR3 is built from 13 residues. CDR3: CASSRGLAGEQYF. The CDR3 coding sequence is TGTGCCAGTAGTAGAGGACTAGCTGGCGAGCAGTACTTC.

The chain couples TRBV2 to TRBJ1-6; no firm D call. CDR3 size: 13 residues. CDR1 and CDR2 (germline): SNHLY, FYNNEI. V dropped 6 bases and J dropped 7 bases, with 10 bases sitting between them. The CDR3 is CASRSDSNSPLHF. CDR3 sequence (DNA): TGTGCCAGCAGAAGCGACTCGAATTCACCCCTCCACTTT.

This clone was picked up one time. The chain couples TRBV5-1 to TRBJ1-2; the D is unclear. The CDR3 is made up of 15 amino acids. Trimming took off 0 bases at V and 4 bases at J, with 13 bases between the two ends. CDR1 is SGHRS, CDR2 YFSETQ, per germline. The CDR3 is CASSLDWGGSYGYTF. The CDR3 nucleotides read TGCGCCAGCAGCTTGGATTGGGGAGGGTCCTATGGCTACACCTTC.

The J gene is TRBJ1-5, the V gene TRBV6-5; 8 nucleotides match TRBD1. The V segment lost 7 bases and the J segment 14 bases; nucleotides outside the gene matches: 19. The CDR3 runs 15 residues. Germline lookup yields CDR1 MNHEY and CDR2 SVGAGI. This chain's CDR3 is CASKYILDRAETEHF. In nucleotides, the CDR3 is TGTGCCAGCAAGTACATCCTGGACAGGGCCGAAACCGAGCATTTT.

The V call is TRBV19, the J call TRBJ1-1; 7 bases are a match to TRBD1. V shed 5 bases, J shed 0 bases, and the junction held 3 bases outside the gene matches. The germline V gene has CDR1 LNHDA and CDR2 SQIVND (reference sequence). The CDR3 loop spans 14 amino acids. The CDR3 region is CASSVQGLNTEAFF. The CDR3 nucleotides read TGTGCCAGTAGTGTACAGGGGTTGAACACTGAAGCTTTCTTT.

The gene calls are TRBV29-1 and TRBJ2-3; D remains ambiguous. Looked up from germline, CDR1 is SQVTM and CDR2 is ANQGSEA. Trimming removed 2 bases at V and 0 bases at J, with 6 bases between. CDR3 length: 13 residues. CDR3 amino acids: CSVEPTSTDTQYF. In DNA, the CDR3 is TGCAGCGTTGAACCTACTAGCACAGATACGCAGTATTTT.

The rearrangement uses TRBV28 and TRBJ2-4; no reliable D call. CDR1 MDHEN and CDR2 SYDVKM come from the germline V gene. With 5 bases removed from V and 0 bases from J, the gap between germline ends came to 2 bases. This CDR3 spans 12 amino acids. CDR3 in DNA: TGTGCCAGCAGTCTAGCCAAAAACATTCAGTACTTC. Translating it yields CASSLAKNIQYF.

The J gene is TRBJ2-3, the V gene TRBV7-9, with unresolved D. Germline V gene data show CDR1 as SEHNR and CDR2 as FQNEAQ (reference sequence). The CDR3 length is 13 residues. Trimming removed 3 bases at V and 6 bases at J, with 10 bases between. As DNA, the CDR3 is TGTGCCAGCAGCTTCGGAGCCCGGGATACGCAGTATTTT. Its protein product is CASSFGARDTQYF.

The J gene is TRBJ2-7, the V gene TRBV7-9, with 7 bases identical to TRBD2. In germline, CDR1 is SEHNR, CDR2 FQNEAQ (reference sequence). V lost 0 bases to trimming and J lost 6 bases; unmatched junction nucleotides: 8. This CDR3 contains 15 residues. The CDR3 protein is CASSLAPTAGVEQYF. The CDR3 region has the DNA TGTGCCAGCAGCTTAGCCCCCACCGCGGGGGTCGAGCAGTACTTC. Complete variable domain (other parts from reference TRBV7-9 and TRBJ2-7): DTGVSQNPRHKITKRGQNVTFRCDPISEHNRLYWYRQTLGQGPEFLTYFQNEAQLEKSRLLSDRFSAERPKGSFSTLEIQRTEQGDSAMYLCASSLAPTAGVEQYFGPGTRLTVT.

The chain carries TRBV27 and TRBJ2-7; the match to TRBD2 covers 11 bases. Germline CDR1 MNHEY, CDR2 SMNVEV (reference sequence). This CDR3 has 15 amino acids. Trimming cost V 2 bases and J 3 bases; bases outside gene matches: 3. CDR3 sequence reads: CASSLNGLAGYEQYF. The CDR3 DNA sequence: TGTGCCAGCAGTTTAAACGGACTAGCGGGCTACGAGCAGTACTTC.

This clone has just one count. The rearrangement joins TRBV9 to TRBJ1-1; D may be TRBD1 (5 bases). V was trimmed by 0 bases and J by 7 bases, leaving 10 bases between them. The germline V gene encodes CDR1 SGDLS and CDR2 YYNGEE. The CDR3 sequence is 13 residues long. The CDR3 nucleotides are TGTGCCAGCAGCGTAGTTTTAGACAGTGAAGCTTTCTTT. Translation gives CASSVVLDSEAFF.

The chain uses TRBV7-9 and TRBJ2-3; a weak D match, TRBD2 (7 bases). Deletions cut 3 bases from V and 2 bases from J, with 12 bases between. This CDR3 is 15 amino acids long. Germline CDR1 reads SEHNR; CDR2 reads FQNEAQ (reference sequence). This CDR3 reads CASSFGRGATDTQYF. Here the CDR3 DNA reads TGTGCCAGCAGCTTCGGCCGGGGGGCCACAGATACGCAGTATTTT.

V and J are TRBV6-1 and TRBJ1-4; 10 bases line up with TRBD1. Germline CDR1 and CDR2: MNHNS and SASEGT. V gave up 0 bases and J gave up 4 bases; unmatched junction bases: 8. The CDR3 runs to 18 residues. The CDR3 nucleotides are TGTGCCAGCAGTGAAGCGGCCGGGACAGGGGCCTATAATGAAAAACTGTTTTTT. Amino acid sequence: CASSEAAGTGAYNEKLFF.

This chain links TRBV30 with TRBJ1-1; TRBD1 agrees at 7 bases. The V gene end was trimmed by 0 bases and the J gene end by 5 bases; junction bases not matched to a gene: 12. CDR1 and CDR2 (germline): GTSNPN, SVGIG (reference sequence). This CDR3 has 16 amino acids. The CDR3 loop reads CAWSVVSTGSLTEAFF. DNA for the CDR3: TGTGCCTGGAGTGTAGTTTCGACAGGGAGTCTTACTGAAGCTTTCTTT. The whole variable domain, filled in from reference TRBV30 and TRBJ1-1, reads SQTIHQWPATLVQPVGSPLSLECTVEGTSNPNLYWYRQAAGRGLQLLFYSVGIGQISSEVPQNLSASRPQDRQFILSSKKLLLSDSGFYLCAWSVVSTGSLTEAFFGQGTRLTVV.

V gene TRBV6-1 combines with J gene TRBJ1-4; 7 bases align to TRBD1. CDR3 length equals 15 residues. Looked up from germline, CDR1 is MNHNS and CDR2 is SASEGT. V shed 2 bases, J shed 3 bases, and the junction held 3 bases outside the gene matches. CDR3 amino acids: CASSETGTANEKLFF. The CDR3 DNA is TGTGCCAGCAGTGAAACCGGGACAGCTAATGAAAAACTGTTTTTT.

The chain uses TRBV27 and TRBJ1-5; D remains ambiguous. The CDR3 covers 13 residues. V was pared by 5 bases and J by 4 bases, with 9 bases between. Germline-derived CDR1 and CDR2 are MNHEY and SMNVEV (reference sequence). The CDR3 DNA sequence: TGTGCCAGCAGTCTAGAGTGGAATCAGCCCCAGCATTTT. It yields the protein CASSLEWNQPQHF.

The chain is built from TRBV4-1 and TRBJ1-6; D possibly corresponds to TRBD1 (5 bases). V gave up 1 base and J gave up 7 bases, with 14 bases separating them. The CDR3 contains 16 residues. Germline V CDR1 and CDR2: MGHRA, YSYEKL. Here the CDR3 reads CASSQGGTRGNSPLHF. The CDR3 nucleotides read TGCGCCAGCAGCCAAGGGGGAACCCGGGGGAATTCACCCCTCCACTTT.

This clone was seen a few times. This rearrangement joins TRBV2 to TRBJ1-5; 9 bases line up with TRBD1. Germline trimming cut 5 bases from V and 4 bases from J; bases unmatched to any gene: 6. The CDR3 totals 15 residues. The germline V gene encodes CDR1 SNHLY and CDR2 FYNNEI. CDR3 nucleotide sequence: TGTGCCAGCAGTTCACAGGGGGCAGGGAATCAGCCCCAGCATTTT. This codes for CASSSQGAGNQPQHF.

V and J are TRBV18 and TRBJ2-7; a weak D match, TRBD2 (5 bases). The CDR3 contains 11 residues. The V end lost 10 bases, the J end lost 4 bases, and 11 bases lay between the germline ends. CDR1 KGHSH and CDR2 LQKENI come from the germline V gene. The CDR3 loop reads CATGEGYEQYF. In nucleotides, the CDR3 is TGTGCCACCGGTGAGGGTTACGAGCAGTACTTC.

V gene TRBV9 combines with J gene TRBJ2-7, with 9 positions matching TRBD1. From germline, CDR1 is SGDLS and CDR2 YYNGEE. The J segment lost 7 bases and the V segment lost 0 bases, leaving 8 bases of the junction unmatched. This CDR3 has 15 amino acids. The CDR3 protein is CASSVGGTGRKEQYF. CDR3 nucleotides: TGTGCCAGCAGCGTAGGTGGGACAGGGCGTAAAGAGCAGTACTTC.